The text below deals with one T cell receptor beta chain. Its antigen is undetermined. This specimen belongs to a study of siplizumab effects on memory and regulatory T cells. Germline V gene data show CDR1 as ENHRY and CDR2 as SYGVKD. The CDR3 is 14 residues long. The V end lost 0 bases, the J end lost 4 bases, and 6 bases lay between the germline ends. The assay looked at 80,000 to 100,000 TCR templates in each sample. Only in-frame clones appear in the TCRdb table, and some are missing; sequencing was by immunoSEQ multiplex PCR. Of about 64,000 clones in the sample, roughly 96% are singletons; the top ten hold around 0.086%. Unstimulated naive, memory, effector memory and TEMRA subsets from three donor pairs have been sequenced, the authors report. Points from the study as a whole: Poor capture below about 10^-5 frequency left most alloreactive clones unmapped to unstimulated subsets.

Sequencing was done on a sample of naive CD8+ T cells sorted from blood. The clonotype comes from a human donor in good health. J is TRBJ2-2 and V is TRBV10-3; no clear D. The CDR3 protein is CAISESRITGELFF. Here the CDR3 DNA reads TGTGCCATCAGTGAGTCTAGAATCACCGGGGAGCTGTTTTTT.